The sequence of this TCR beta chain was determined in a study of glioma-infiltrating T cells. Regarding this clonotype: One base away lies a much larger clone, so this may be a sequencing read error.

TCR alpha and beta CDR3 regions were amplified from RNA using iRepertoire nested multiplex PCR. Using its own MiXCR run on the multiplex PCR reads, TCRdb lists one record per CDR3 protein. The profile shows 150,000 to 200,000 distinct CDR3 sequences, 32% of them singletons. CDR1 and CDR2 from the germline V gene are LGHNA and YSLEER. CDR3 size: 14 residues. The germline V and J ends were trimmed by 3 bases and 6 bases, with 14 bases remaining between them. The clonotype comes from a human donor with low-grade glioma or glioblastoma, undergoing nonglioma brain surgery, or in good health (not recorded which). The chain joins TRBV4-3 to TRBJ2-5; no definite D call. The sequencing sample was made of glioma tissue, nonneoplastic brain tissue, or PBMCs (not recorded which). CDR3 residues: CASSQSLDQKTQYF. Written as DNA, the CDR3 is TGCGCCAGCAGCCAGTCCCTAGATCAAAAGACCCAGTACTTC.